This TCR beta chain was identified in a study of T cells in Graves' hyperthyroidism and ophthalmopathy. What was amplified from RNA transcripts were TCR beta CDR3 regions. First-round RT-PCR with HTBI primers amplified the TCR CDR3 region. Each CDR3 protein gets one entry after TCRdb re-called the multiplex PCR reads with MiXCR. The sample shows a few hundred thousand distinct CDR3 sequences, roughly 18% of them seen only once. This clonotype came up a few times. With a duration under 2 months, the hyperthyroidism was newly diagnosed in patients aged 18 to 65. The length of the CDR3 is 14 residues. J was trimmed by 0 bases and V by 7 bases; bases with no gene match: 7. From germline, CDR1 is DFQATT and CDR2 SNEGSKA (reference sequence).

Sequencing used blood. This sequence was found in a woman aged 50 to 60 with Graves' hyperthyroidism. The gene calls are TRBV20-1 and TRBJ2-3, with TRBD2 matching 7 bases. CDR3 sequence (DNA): TGCAGTGTAGCCGGGGGGTCTAGCACAGATACGCAGTATTTT. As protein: CSVAGGSSTDTQYF.